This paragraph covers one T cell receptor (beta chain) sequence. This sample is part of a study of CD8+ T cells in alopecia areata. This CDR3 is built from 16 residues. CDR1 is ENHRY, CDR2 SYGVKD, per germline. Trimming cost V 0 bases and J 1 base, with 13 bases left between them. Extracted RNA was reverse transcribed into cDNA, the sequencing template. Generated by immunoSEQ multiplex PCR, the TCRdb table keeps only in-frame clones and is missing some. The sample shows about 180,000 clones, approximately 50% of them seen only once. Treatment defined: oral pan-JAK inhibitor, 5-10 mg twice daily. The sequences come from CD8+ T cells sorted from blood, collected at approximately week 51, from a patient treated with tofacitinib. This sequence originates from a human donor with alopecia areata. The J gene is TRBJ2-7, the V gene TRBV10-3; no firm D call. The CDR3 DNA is TGTGCCATCAGTGAGTCTGGCCAGAGACATTCCTACGAGCAGTACTTC. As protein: CAISESGQRHSYEQYF.